This passage covers 8 T cell receptor beta chains from one sample sequenced in a study of human T cells and chemical hapten exposure. TCRdb processed the RACE reads anew with MiXCR; each CDR3 protein has one entry. The sample has 65,000 to 95,000 distinct CDR3 sequences; 7% to 9.5% are singletons. As for time point: healthy volunteer bleed at 6 weeks. Someone pulled total RNA out of unfractionated whole blood. The sample taken for sequencing was whole blood. All receptors derive from a female donor in good health. Some clones in this sample may be carry-over from other donors' samples.

This clonotype came up many times. The V call is TRBV7-2, the J call TRBJ2-7, with a tentative D call TRBD1 (6 bases). Germline V gene lookup returns CDR1 SGHTA and CDR2 FQGNSA. Trimming took off 7 bases at V and 2 bases at J, with 12 bases between the two ends. The CDR3 sequence is 13 residues long. CDR3 protein: CASTDRPTYEQYF. Written as DNA, the CDR3 is TGTGCCAGCACTGACAGGCCCACCTACGAGCAGTACTTC.

This clonotype was observed a few times. The V gene is TRBV6-6, the J gene TRBJ1-5; D might be TRBD1 (5 bases). Per germline, CDR1 MNHNY and CDR2 SVGAGI (reference sequence). V lost 8 bases and J 0 bases, leaving 8 bases between the germline ends. CDR3 length equals 13 residues. CDR3 amino acids: CASAGYSNQPQHF. The CDR3 bases are TGTGCCAGCGCAGGGTATAGCAATCAGCCCCAGCATTTT.

The chain joins TRBV5-1 to TRBJ1-6; D remains ambiguous. Trimming shortened V by 0 bases and J by 10 bases, and 11 bases separated the two germline ends. CDR1 and CDR2 from the germline V gene are SGHRS and YFSETQ. This CDR3 spans 14 amino acids. CDR3 region: CASSLDTGASPLHF. CDR3 DNA: TGCGCCAGCAGCTTGGATACGGGAGCATCACCCCTCCACTTT.

V is TRBV2 and J is TRBJ1-4, with D uncertain. The germline V gene encodes CDR1 SNHLY and CDR2 FYNNEI. The CDR3 extends over 13 amino acids. Between the trimmed V and J ends, which lost 4 bases and 3 bases, there was a span of 6 bases. DNA of the CDR3: TGTGCCAGCAGTGTGGAAGCTAATGAAAAACTGTTTTTT. This sequence encodes CASSVEANEKLFF.

This clonotype showed up many times. The rearrangement links TRBV20-1 to TRBJ2-3; perhaps D is TRBD1 or TRBD2 (5 bases each). This CDR3 has 18 amino acids. The V gene lost 6 bases and the J gene lost 2 bases, with 27 bases spanning the gap. Germline V gene lookup returns CDR1 DFQATT and CDR2 SNEGSKA (reference sequence). Here the CDR3 DNA reads TGCAGTGCCCCCACCCTAACTCCTGGACTGGGGCTCACAGATACGCAGTATTTT. Amino acid sequence: CSAPTLTPGLGLTDTQYF.

A few counts support this clonotype. The V and J genes are TRBV7-9 and TRBJ1-6; 7 bases line up with TRBD1. The CDR3 spans 17 residues. The V segment lost 3 bases and the J segment 6 bases; nucleotides outside the gene matches: 11. From germline, CDR1 is SEHNR and CDR2 FQNEAQ (reference sequence). CDR3 DNA sequence: TGTGCCAGCAGCTTCTCTATCACCGGACAGGTTAATTCACCCCTCCACTTT. Translated: CASSFSITGQVNSPLHF.

This clonotype was picked up a small number of times. This chain uses TRBV5-1 with TRBJ1-1, with a tentative D call TRBD1 (6 bases). This CDR3 is built from 15 residues. From germline, CDR1 is SGHRS and CDR2 YFSETQ. Deletions cut 0 bases from V and 4 bases from J, with 13 bases between. CDR3 bases: TGCGCCAGCAGCTTGGCTACAGGGCTGAGCACTGAAGCTTTCTTT. The encoded protein is CASSLATGLSTEAFF.

This clonotype was detected only a few times. CDR3 protein: CSAQAQYYNSPLHF. As DNA, the CDR3 is TGCAGTGCTCAGGCCCAATATTATAATTCACCCCTCCACTTT. V is TRBV20-1 and J is TRBJ1-6; no clear D gene. The CDR3 is 14 residues long. Germline CDR1 is DFQATT and CDR2 is SNEGSKA (reference sequence). Trimming cost V 5 bases and J 4 bases, with 12 bases left between them.